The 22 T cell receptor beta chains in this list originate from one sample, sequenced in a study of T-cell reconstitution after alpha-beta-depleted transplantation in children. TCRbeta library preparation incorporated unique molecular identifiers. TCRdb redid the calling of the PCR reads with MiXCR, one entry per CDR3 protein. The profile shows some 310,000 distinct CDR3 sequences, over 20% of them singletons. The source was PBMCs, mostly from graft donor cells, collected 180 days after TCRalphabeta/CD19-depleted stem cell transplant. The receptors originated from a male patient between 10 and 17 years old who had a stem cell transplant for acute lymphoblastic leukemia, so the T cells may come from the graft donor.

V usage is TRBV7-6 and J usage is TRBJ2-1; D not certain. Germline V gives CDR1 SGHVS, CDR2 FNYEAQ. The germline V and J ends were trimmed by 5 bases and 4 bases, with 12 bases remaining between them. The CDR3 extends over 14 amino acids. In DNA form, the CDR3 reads TGTGCCAGCAGCATAAGCCGCGTGTACAATGAGCAGTTCTTC. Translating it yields CASSISRVYNEQFF.

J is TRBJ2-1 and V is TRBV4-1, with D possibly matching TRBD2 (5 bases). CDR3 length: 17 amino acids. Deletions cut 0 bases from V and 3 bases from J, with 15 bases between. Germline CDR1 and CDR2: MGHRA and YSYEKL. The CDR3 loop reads CASSQEAPRSGYNEQFF. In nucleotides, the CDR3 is TGCGCCAGCAGCCAAGAGGCCCCTAGGAGCGGCTACAATGAGCAGTTCTTC.

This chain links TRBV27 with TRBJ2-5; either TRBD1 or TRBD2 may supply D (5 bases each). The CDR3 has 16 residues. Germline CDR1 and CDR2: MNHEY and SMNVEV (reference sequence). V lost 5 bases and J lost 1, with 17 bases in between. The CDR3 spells CASSPSGGGTQETQYF. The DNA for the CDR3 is TGTGCCAGCAGTCCCTCCGGTGGGGGAACCCAAGAGACCCAGTACTTC.

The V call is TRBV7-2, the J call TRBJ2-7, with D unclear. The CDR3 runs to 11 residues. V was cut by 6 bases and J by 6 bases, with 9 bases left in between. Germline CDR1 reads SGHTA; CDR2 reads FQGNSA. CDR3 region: CASRWAAEQYF. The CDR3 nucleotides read TGTGCCAGCAGATGGGCAGCCGAGCAGTACTTC.

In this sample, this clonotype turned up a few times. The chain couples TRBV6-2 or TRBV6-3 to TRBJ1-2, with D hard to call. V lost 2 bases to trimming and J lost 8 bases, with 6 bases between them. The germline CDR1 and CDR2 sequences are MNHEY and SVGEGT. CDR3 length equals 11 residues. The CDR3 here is CASSYPGGYTF. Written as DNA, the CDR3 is TGTGCCAGCAGTTACCCAGGCGGCTACACCTTC.

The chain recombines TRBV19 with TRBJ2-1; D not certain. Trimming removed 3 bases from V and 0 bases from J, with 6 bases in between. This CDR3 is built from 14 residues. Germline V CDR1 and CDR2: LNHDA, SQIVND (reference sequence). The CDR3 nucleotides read TGTGCCAGTAGTATCCGGCCCTCCTACAATGAGCAGTTCTTC. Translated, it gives CASSIRPSYNEQFF.

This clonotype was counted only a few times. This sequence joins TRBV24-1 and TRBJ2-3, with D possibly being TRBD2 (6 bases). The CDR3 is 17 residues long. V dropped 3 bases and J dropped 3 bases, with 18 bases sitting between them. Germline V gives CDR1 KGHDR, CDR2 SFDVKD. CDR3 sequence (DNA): TGTGCCACCAGTGATCCCACTGCGGGAAGGGGTACAGATACGCAGTATTTT. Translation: CATSDPTAGRGTDTQYF.

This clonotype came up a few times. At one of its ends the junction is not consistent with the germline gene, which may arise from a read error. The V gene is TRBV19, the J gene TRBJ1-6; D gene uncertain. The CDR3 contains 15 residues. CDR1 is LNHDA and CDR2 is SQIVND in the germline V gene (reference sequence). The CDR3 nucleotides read TGCGCCAGCAGTGACGGGAGCTCCTATAATTCACCCCTCCACTTT. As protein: CASSDGSSYNSPLHF.

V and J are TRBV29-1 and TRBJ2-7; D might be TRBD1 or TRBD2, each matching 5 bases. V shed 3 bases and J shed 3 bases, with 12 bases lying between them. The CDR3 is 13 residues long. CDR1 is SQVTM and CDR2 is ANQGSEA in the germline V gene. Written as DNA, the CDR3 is TGCAGCGTTGAGGGGACGGGGATCTACGAGCAGTACTTC. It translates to CSVEGTGIYEQYF.

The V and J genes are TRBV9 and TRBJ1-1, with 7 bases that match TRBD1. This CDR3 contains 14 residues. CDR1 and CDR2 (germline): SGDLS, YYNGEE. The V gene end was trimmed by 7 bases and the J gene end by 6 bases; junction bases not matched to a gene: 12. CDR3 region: CASSRGGGMAEAFF. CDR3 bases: TGTGCCAGCTCTCGTGGAGGGGGCATGGCTGAAGCTTTCTTT.

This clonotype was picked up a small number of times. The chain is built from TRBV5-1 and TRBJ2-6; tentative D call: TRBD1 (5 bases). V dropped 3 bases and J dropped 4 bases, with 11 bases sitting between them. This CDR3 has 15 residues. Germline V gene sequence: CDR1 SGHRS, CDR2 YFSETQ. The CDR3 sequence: CASSSARAGANVLTF. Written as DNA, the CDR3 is TGCGCCAGCAGCTCAGCCAGGGCAGGGGCCAACGTCCTGACTTTC. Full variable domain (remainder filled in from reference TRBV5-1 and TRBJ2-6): KAGVTQTPRYLIKTRGQQVTLSCSPISGHRSVSWYQQTPGQGLQFLFEYFSETQRNKGNFPGRFSGRQFSNSRSEMNVSTLELGDSALYLCASSSARAGANVLTFGAGSRLTVL.

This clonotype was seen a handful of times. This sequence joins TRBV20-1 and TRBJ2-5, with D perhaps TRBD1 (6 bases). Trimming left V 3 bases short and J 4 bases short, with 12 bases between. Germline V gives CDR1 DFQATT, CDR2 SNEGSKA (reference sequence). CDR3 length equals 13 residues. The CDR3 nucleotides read TGCAGTGCTAGTGACAGGATGGCAGAGACCCAGTACTTC. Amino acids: CSASDRMAETQYF.

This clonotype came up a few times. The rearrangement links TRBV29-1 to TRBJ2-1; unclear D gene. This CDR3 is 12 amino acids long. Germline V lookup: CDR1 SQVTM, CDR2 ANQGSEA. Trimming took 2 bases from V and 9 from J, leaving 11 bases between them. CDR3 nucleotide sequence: TGCAGCGTTGAACGCCGAACGAGTGAGCAGTTCTTC. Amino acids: CSVERRTSEQFF.

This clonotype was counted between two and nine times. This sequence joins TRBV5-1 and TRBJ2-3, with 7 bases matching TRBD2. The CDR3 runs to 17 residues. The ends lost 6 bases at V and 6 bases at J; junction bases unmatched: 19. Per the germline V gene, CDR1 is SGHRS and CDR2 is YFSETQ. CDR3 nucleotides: TGCGCCAGCATGTCACTGACTAGCTCTTATCGAACGGATACGCAGTATTTT. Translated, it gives CASMSLTSSYRTDTQYF.

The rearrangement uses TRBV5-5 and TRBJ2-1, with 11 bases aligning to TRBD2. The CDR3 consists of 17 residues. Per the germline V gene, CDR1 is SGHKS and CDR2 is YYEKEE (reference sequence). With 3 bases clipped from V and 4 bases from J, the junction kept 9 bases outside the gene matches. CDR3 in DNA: TGTGCCAGCAGCTATCCGGGACTAGCGGCACAATACAATGAGCAGTTCTTC. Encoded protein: CASSYPGLAAQYNEQFF.

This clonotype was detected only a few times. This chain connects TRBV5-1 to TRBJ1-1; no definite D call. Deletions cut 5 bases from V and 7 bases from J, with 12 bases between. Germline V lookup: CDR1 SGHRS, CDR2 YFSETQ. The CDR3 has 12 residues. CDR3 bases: TGCGCCAGCAGTCGTGGACGGGGTGAAGCTTTCTTT. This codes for CASSRGRGEAFF.

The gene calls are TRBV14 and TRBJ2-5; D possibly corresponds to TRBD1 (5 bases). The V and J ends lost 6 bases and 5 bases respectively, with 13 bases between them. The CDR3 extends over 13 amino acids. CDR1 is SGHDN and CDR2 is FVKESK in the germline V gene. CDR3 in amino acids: CASRGLLDETQYF. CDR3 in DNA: TGTGCCAGCAGGGGGCTCCTAGACGAGACCCAGTACTTC.

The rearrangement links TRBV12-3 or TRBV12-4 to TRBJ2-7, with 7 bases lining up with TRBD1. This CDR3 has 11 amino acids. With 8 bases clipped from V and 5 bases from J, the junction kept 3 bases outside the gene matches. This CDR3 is CASRQGHEQYF. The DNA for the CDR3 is TGTGCCAGCCGACAGGGCCACGAGCAGTACTTC.

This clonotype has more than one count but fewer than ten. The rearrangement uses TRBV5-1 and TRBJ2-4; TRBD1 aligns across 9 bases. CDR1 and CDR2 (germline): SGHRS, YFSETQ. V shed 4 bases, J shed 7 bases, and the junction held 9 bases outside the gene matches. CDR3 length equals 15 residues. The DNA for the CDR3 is TGCGCCAGCAGCACCGGACAGGGGCTGACGAACATTCAGTACTTC. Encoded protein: CASSTGQGLTNIQYF.

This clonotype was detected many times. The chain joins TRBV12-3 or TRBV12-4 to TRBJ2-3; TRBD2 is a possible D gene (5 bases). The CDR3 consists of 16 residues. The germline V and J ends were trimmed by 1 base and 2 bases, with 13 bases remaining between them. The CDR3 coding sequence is TGTGCCAGCAGTTTAGGGAGGCTGCCTACCACAGATACGCAGTATTTT. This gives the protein CASSLGRLPTTDTQYF.

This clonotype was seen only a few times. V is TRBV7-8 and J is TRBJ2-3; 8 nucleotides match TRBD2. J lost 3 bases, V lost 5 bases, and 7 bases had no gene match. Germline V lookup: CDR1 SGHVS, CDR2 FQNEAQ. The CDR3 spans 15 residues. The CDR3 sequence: CASSPGTSMTDTQYF. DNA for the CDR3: TGTGCCAGCAGCCCCGGGACTAGTATGACAGATACGCAGTATTTT.

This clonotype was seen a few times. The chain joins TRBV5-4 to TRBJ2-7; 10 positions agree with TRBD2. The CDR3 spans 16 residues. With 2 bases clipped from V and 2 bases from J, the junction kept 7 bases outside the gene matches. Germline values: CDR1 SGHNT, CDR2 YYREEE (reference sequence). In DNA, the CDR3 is TGTGCCAGCAGCTTCAACCGAGCGGGGGGGCCCTACGAGCAGTACTTC. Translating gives CASSFNRAGGPYEQYF.